Listed below are T cell receptor beta chains from one sample, sequenced in a study of cytomegalovirus exposure and HLA in healthy donors. Measured with immunoSEQ multiplex PCR; TCRdb has only the in-frame clones, and not every one. The sample includes some 200,000 clones, roughly nine tenths of them seen just once. The specimen sequenced was PBMCs. The receptors shown here come from a girl under three years old in good health and CMV-seronegative. CDR3s include the opening cysteine and the closing phenylalanine or tryptophan. Each record gives: J gene, V gene, D gene, CDR3 DNA, CDR3 protein. The D gene is left open where the match is weak.

TRBJ1-6	TRBV25-1	-	TGTGCCAGCAGTGAATTAGGGGGGGCGAGGTATTCACCCCTCCACTTT	CASSELGGARYSPLHF
TRBJ1-2	TRBV6-5	-	TGTGCCAGCAGTTTCTCAAGATGGGGCAACTATGGCTACACCTTC	CASSFSRWGNYGYTF
TRBJ2-3	TRBV7-6	TRBD1	TGTGCCAGCAGACCCGGGACAGGGGGAGATACGCAGTATTTT	CASRPGTGGDTQYF
TRBJ2-3	TRBV4-3	-	TGCGCCAGCCAGAAATTTCTCGACGGCCAAGGGGTAGATACGCAGTATTTT	CASQKFLDGQGVDTQYF
TRBJ1-5	TRBV4-1	-	TGCGCCAGCAGCCAAGTTTCAGCCCCTAGAGCCCAGCATTTT	CASSQVSAPRAQHF
TRBJ2-3	TRBV13	TRBD2	TGTGCCAGCAGCTTCGGGACTAGCGGGGGGGCAGATACGCAGTATTTT	CASSFGTSGGADTQYF
TRBJ2-1	TRBV6-1	-	TGTGCCAGCTCTGCTGGGGGGGCCCGAAATGAGCAGTTCTTC	CASSAGGARNEQFF
TRBJ1-2	TRBV21-1	-	TGTGCCAGCAGCAAAGGGGGAGGGAGCTATGGCTACACCTTC	CASSKGGGSYGYTF
TRBJ2-5	TRBV2	-	TGTGCCAGCAAGGAGGCATCTAAATCAAAGACCCAGTACTTC	CASKEASKSKTQYF
TRBJ2-1	TRBV9	-	TGTGCCAGCAGCGGAGGTGCCACGAACAATGAGCAGTTCTTC	CASSGGATNNEQFF
TRBJ1-6	TRBV21-1	-	TGTGCCAGCAGCGAAGCCTACAGGGTTCCCTATAATTCACCCCTCCACTTT	CASSEAYRVPYNSPLHF
TRBJ2-5	TRBV9	TRBD1	TGTGCCAGCAGCCAACTTCCCGGGACAGGGGGTTGGGAGACCCAGTACTTC	CASSQLPGTGGWETQYF
TRBJ2-3	TRBV4-1	-	TGCGCCAGCAGCTCGAGGGCCGCCTTTATAGGGACGCAGTATTTT	CASSSRAAFIGTQYF
TRBJ1-5	TRBV23-1	-	TGCGCCAGCAGATTTAAAGGGAGGGAAAGCAATCAGCCCCAGCATTTT	CASRFKGRESNQPQHF
TRBJ1-2	TRBV27	TRBD1	TGTGCCAGCAGTCCCGCGGACAGGGCGGGCTACACCTTC	CASSPADRAGYTF
TRBJ2-2	TRBV2	-	TGTGCCAGCGATGAGAACGGGGAGCTGTTTTTT	CASDENGELFF